This TCR beta chain was obtained from a study of control samples from healthy donors and cancer patients. Sequenced by immunoSEQ multiplex PCR; TCRdb stores in-frame clones only, minus some. This sample carries 40,000 to 50,000 clones, about 93% of them seen once, and the ten largest clones take around 20%. Germline V gene sequence: CDR1 MDHEN, CDR2 SYDVKM. The CDR3 is made up of 13 amino acids. The V end lost 3 bases, the J end lost 4 bases, and 7 bases lay between the germline ends. This TCR derives from a woman between 45 and 60 years old with head and neck cancer. Sequenced material: PBMCs. This chain links TRBV28 with TRBJ2-1, with D unresolved. The CDR3 loop is CASSFRLYNEQFF. The CDR3, as DNA: TGTGCCAGCAGTTTTCGGCTTTACAATGAGCAGTTCTTC.